The clone carrying this T cell receptor beta chain showed up many times. Its antigen is undetermined. From the RT-PCR reads, TCRdb called clonotypes with MiXCR, one entry per CDR3 protein. The table includes 450,000 to 600,000 distinct CDR3 sequences, about 7.6% detected once. This sample is part of a study of response to subunit inactivated influenza vaccine. The V end was cut by 1 base, the J end by 1 base, with 11 bases between. This CDR3 region has 15 residues. Germline V gene sequence: CDR1 SQVTM, CDR2 ANQGSEA. General study results and limits: The study's authors posited that every seasonal influenza vaccination enlists few new T cells.

This sequence joins TRBV29-1 and TRBJ2-1, with a tentative D call TRBD2 (5 bases). The TCR comes from a man aged 50 to 69 who received an inactivated influenza vaccine. The specimen comprised PBMCs from blood, sampled around 25 months after vaccination. In nucleotides, the CDR3 is TGCAGCGTTGAAGGAGGGCGGACTTCCTACAATGAGCAGTTCTTC. Protein product: CSVEGGRTSYNEQFF.